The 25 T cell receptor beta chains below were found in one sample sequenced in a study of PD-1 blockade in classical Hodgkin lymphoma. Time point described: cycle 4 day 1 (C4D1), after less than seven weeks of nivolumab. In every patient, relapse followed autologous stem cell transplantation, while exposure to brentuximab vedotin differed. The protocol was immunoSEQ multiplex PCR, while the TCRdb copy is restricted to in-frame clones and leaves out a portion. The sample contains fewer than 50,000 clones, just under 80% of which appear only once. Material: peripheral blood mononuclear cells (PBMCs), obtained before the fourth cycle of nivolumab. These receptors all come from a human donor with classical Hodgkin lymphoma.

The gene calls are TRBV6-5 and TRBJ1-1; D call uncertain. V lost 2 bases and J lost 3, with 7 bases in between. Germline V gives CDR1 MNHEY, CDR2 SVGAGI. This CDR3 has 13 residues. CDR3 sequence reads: CASSYGEDTEAFF. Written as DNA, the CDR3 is TGTGCCAGCAGTTACGGTGAGGACACTGAAGCTTTCTTT.

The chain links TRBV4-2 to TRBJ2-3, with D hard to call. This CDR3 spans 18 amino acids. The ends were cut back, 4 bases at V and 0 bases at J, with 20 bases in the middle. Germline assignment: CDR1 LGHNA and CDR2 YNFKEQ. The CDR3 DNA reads TGTGCCAGCAGCCTACAAGCACCGACGGACGTTAGCACAGATACGCAGTATTTT. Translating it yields CASSLQAPTDVSTDTQYF.

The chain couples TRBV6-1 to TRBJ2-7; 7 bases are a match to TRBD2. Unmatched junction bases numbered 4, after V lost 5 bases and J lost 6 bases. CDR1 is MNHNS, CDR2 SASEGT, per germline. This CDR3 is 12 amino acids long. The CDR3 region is CASSWGGSEQYF. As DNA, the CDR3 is TGTGCCAGCAGTTGGGGAGGGTCCGAGCAGTACTTC.

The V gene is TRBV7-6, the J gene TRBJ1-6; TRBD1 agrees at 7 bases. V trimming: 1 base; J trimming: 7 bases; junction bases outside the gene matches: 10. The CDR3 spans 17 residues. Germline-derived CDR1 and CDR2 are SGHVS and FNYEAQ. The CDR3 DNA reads TGTGCCAGCAGCTTAGGGGGCAGGGGGGGAAGAAATTCACCCCTCCACTTT. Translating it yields CASSLGGRGGRNSPLHF.

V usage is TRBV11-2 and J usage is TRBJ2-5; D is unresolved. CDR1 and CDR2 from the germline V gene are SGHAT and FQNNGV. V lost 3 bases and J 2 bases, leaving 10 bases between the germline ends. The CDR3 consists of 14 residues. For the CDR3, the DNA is TGTGCCAGCAGCTTGATGCTGGAGCAAGAGACCCAGTACTTC. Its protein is CASSLMLEQETQYF. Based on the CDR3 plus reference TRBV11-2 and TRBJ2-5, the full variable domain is EAGVAQSPRYKIIEKRQSVAFWCNPISGHATLYWYQQILGQGPKLLIQFQNNGVVDDSQLPKDRFSAERLKGVDSTLKIQPAKLEDSAVYLCASSLMLEQETQYFGPGTRLLVL.

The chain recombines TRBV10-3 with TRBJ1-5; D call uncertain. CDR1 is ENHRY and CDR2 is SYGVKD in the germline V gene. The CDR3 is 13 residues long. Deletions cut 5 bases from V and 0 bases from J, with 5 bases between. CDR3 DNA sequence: TGTGCCATCAGTCGGAATAGCAATCAGCCCCAGCATTTT. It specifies CAISRNSNQPQHF.

The CDR3 nucleotides are TGCGCCAGCAGCAACCCGACAGGGCCATTCGCGAACACCGGGGAGCTGTTTTTT. This encodes CASSNPTGPFANTGELFF. The chain is built from TRBV5-1 and TRBJ2-2; TRBD1 matches 7 bases. The germline CDR1 and CDR2 sequences are SGHRS and YFSETQ. The CDR3 spans 18 residues. The trim removed 4 bases at V and 0 bases at J, leaving 12 bases unmatched.

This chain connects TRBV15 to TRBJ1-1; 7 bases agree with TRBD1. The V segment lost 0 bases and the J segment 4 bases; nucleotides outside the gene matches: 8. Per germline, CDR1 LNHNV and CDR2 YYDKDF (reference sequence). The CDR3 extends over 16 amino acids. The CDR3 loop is CATSRDKGAQGTEAFF. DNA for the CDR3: TGTGCCACCAGCAGAGATAAGGGGGCGCAGGGCACTGAAGCTTTCTTT.

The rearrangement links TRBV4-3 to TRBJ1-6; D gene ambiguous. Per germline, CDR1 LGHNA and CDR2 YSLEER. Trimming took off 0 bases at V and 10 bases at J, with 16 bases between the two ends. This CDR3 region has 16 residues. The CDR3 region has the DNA TGCGCCAGCAGCCAAGATCATCTGCAATCTAACTCACCCCTCCACTTT. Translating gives CASSQDHLQSNSPLHF.

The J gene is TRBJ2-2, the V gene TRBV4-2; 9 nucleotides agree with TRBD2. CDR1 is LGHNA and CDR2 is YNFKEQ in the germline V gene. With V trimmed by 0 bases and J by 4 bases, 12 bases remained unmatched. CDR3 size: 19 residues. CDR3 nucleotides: TGTGCCAGCAGCCAAGATAGACTCGGAGCGGGGGGCGTCACCGGGGAGCTGTTTTTT. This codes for CASSQDRLGAGGVTGELFF.

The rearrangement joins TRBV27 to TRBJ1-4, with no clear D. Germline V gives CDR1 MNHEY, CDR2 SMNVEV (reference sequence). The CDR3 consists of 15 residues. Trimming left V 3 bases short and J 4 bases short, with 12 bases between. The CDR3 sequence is CASSFRYSLNEKLFF. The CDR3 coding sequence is TGTGCCAGCAGTTTTCGATACAGCCTTAATGAAAAACTGTTTTTT.

This CDR3 is CASSPNSGTGVSTGYGYTF. In nucleotides, the CDR3 is TGTGCCAGCTCACCGAACTCCGGGACAGGGGTCTCGACGGGCTATGGCTACACCTTC. This chain uses TRBV18 with TRBJ1-2; TRBD1 agrees at 10 bases. The junction had 17 bases not matched to a gene; V was cut back by 3 bases and J by 4 bases. Germline lookup yields CDR1 KGHSH and CDR2 LQKENI. CDR3 length equals 19 residues.

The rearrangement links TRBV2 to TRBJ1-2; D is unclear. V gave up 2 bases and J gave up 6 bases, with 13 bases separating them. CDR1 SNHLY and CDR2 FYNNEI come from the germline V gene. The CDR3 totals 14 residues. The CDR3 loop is CASSEMAAVNGYTF. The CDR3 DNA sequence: TGTGCCAGCAGTGAAATGGCGGCCGTGAATGGCTACACCTTC. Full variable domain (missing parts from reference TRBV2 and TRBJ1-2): EPEVTQTPSHQVTQMGQEVILRCVPISNHLYFYWYRQILGQKVEFLVSFYNNEISEKSEIFDDQFSVERPDGSNFTLKIRSTKLEDSAMYFCASSEMAAVNGYTFGSGTRLTVV.

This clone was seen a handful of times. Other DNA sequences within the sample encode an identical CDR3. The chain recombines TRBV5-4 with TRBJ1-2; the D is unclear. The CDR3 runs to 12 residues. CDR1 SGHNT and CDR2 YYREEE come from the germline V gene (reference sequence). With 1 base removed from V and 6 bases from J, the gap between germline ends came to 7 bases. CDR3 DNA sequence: TGTGCCAGCAGCTTGCGAGGGAATGGCTACACCTTC. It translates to CASSLRGNGYTF.

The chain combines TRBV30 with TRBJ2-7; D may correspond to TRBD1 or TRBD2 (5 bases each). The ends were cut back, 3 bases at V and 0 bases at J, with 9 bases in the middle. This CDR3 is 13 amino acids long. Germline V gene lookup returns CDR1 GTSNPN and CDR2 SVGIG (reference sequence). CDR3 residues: CAWSAGTSYEQYF. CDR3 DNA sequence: TGTGCCTGGAGCGCCGGGACCTCCTACGAGCAGTACTTC.

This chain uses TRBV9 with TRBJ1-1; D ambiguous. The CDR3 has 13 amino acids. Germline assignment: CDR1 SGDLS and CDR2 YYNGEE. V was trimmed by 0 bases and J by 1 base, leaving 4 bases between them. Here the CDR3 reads CASSVVQNTEAFF. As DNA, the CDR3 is TGTGCCAGCAGCGTAGTTCAGAACACTGAAGCTTTCTTT.

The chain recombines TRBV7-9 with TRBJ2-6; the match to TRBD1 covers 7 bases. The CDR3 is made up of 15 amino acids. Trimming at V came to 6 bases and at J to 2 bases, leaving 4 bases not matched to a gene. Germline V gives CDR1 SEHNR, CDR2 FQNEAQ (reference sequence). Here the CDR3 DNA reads TGTGCCAGCAGTACAGGACAGGCTGGGGCCAACGTCCTGACTTTC. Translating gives CASSTGQAGANVLTF.

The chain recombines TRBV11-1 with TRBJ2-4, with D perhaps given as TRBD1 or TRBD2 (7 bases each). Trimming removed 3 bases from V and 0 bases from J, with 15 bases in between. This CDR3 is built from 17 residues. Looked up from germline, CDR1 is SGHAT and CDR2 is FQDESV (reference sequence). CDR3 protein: CASSLSGTEIAKNIQYF. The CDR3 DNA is TGTGCCAGCAGCTTGAGCGGGACAGAGATAGCCAAAAACATTCAGTACTTC.

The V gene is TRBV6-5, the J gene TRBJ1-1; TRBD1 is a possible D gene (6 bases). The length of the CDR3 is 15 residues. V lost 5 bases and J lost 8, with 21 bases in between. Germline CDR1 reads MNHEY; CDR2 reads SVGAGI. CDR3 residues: CASSTRTVRLHEAFF. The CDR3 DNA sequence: TGTGCCAGCAGTACCCGGACAGTAAGACTCCACGAAGCTTTCTTT.

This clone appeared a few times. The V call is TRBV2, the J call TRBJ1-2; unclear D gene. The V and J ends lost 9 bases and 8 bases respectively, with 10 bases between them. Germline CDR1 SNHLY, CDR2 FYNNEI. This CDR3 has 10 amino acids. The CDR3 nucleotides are TGTGCCAGTGAGGGCGTCGGCTACACCTTC. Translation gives CASEGVGYTF.

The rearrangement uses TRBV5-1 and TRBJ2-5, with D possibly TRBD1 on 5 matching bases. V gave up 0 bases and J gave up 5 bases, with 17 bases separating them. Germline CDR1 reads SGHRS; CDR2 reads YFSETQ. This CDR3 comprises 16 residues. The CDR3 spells CASSLEGVTSRETQYF. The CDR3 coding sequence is TGCGCCAGCAGCTTGGAAGGGGTCACCTCACGGGAGACCCAGTACTTC.

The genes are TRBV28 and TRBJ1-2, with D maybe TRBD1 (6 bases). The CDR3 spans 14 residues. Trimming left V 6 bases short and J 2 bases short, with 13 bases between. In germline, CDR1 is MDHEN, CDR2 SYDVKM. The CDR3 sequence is CASSRPGHNYGYTF. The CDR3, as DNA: TGTGCCAGCAGCAGACCGGGACACAACTATGGCTACACCTTC.

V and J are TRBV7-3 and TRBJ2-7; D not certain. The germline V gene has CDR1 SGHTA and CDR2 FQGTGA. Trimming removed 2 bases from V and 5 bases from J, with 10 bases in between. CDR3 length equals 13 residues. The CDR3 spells CASSLRSGDEQYF. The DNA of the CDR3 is TGTGCCAGCAGCTTACGCAGTGGGGACGAGCAGTACTTC.

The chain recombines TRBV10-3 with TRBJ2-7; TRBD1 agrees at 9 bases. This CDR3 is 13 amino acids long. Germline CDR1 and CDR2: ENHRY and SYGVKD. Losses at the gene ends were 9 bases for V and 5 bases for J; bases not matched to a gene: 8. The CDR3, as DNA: TGTGCCATAAGATCACAGGGGGCCAACGAGCAGTACTTC. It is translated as CAIRSQGANEQYF.

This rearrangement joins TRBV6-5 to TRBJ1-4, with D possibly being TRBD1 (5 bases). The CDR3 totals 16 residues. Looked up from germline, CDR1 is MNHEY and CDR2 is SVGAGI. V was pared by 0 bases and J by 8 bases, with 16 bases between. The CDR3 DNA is TGTGCCAGCAGTTACTCGGGAAGCCAGGGTGGGGAAAAACTGTTTTTT. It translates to CASSYSGSQGGEKLFF.